The 2 T cell receptor beta chains below all came from one sample that was sequenced in a study of long-term antiretroviral therapy in people with HIV. They ran version v3.0 of the immunoSEQ assay at survey level. Profiled with immunoSEQ multiplex PCR; TCRdb holds only in-frame clones, not every one. The sample records tens of thousands of clones, less than 90% being singletons. Sample: unsorted PBMCs, taken 1 year after starting antiretroviral therapy. These receptors all come from a man younger than 35 with HIV.

The CDR3, as DNA: TGTGCAAGTCGCCCGCTCGGGGACAGGGACACAGATACGCAGTATTTT. It translates to CASRPLGDRDTDTQYF. The genes are TRBV12-2 and TRBJ2-3; the table assigns TRBD1, which was not confirmed against the DNA. TRBV12-2 is termed a pseudogene. The length of the CDR3 is 16 residues.

This CDR3 reads CASSPFELAQNTGELFF. In nucleotides, the CDR3 is TGTGCCAGCAGCCCCTTCGAGCTAGCGCAGAACACCGGGGAGCTGTTTTTT. The rearrangement links TRBV7-9 to TRBJ2-2; D perhaps matches TRBD2 (6 bases). Deletions cut 5 bases from V and 1 base from J, with 17 bases between. There are 17 residues in the CDR3. The germline CDR1 and CDR2 sequences are SEHNR and FQNEAQ (reference sequence).